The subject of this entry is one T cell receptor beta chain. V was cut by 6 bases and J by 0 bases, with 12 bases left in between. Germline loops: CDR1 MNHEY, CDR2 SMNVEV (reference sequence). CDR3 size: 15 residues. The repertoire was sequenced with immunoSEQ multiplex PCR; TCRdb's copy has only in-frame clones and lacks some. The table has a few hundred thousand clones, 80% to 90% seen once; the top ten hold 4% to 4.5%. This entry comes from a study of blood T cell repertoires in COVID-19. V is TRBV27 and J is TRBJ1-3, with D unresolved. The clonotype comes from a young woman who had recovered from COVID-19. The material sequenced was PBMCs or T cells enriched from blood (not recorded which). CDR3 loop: CASSSLSLSGNTIYF. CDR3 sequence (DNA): TGTGCCAGCAGCTCTTTGAGCCTCTCTGGAAACACCATATATTTT.